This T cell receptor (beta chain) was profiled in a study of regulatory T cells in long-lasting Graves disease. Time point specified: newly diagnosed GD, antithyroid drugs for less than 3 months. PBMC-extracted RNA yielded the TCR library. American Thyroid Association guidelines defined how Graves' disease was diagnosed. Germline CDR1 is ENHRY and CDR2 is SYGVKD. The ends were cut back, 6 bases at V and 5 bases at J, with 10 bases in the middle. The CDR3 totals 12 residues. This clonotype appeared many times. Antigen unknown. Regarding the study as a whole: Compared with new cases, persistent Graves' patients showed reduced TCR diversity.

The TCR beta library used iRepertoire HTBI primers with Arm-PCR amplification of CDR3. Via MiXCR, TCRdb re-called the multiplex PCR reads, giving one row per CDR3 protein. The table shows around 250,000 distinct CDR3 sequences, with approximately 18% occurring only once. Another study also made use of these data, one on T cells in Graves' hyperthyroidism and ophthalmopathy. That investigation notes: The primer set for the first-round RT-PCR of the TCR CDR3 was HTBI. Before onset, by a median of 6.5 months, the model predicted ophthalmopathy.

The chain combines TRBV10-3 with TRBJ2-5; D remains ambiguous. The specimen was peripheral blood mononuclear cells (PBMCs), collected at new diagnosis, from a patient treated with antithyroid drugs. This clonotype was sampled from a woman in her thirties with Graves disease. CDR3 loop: CAISRLGETQYF. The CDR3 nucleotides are TGTGCCATCAGCCGTCTGGGGGAGACCCAGTACTTC.